The following is a TCR beta chain sequence with its context. Its antigen is currently unknown. J lost 7 bases, V lost 3 bases, and 5 bases had no gene match. Germline V gene lookup returns CDR1 SGHTA and CDR2 FQGTGA. CDR3 size: 13 residues. The record originates from a study of T-cell memory formation after mild COVID-19. General study results and limits: A balance of CD4 and CD8 characterized clones contracting day 15 to 85, whereas later expanders leaned CD4+.

MiXCR, applied by TCRdb to the 5' RACE reads, yields one record per CDR3 protein. The data show under 350,000 distinct CDR3 sequences, 15% to 20% seen once. Material for sequencing was PBMCs or a T cell subset sorted from them (not recorded which). The rearrangement uses TRBV7-3 and TRBJ1-1, with TRBD1 identical over 7 bases. The sequence was collected from a man younger than 35 who had mild COVID-19 (a few samples of this study predate the infection). Cell type and time point are not known. The CDR3 region has the DNA TGTGCCAGCAGCTTGCAGCAGGGGGTTGAAGCTTTCTTT. Translating gives CASSLQQGVEAFF.